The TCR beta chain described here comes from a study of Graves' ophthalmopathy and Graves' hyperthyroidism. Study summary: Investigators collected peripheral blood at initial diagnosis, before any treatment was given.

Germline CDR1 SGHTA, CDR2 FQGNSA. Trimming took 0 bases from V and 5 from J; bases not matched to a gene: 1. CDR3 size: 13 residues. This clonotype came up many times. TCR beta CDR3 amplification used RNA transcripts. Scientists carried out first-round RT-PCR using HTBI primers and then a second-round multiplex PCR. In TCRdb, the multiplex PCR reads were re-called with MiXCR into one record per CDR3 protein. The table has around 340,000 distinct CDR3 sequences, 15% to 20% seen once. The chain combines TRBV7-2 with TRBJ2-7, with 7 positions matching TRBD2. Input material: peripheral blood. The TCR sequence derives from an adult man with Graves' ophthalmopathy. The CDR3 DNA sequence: TGTGCCAGCAGCTTAGCGGCGGGGGACGAGCAGTACTTC. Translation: CASSLAAGDEQYF. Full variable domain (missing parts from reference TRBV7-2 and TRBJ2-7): GAGVSQSPSNKVTEKGKDVELRCDPISGHTALYWYRQSLGQGLEFLIYFQGNSAPDKSGLPSDRFSAERTGGSVSTLTIQRTQQEDSAVYLCASSLAAGDEQYFGPGTRLTVT.